This paragraph covers one T cell receptor beta chain sequence. Its matching antigen is unknown. This sample stems from a study of T-cell memory formation after mild COVID-19. Across the whole study: The study found TCR clusters largely donor specific. Overall study findings and caveats: Day 15 to 85 contracting clones showed balanced CD4/CD8; day 15 to 37 expanders favored CD4+. Mainly in CM and EM were contracting CD4+ clones; CD8+ were in EMRA. Nothing showed for sure that second-wave clones peaking on day 37 were SARS-CoV-2 specific.

Trimming cost V 6 bases and J 0 bases, with 11 bases left between them. The CDR3 extends over 14 amino acids. Looked up from germline, CDR1 is ENHRY and CDR2 is SYGVKD. One entry per CDR3 protein, called by TCRdb with MiXCR from the 5' RACE reads. The table has 150,000 or so distinct CDR3 sequences, about 23% seen once. The source is an adult woman who had mild COVID-19 (a few samples of this study predate the infection). Cell type and time point are not known. The rearrangement uses TRBV10-3 and TRBJ1-1, with D tentatively TRBD1 (6 bases). Source material: PBMCs or a T cell subset sorted from them (not recorded which). CDR3 loop: CAISLDRLNTEAFF. CDR3 nucleotide sequence: TGTGCCATCAGCCTGGACAGATTGAACACTGAAGCTTTCTTT.